Included here is one TCR beta chain sequence, with context. The data are from a study of prognosis after radiotherapy for stage I lung cancer. CDR3 length: 12 residues. The germline CDR1 and CDR2 sequences are MGHDK and SYGVNS. The junction had 5 bases not matched to a gene; V was cut back by 6 bases and J by 8 bases. Genomic DNA was subjected to two-round multiplex PCR for amplification of TCR beta CDR3. Gene-specific primers for each TRBV and TRBJ gene drove first-round PCR. TCRdb analysed the multiplex PCR reads with MiXCR anew, one entry per CDR3 protein. Here the sample spans 20,000 to 25,000 distinct CDR3 sequences, roughly 40% being singletons.

This clonotype was obtained from a donor aged 50 or older with non-small cell lung cancer. This material consisted of PBMCs, taken before or after stereotactic body radiation therapy (not recorded which). The chain uses TRBV25-1 and TRBJ1-2; 8 nucleotides align to TRBD1. CDR3: CASRDRERGYTF. The CDR3, as DNA: TGTGCCAGCAGGGACAGGGAGAGGGGCTACACCTTC.